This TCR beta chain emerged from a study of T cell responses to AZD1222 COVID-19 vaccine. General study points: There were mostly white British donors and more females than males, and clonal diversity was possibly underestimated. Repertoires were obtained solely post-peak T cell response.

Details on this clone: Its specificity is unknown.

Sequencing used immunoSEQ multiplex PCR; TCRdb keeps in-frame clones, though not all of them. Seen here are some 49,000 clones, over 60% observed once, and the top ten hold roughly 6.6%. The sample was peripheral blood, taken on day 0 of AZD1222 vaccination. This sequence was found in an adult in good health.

DNA for the CDR3: TGTGCCAGCAGCTTGGCCGTCTGGGGTGGAAATTCACCCCTCCACTTT. It yields the protein CASSLAVWGGNSPLHF. The chain uses TRBV5-4 and TRBJ1-6; D is ambiguous. CDR1 is SGHNT, CDR2 YYREEE, per germline (reference sequence). Trimming left V 0 bases short and J 7 bases short, with 14 bases between. The CDR3 has 16 amino acids.